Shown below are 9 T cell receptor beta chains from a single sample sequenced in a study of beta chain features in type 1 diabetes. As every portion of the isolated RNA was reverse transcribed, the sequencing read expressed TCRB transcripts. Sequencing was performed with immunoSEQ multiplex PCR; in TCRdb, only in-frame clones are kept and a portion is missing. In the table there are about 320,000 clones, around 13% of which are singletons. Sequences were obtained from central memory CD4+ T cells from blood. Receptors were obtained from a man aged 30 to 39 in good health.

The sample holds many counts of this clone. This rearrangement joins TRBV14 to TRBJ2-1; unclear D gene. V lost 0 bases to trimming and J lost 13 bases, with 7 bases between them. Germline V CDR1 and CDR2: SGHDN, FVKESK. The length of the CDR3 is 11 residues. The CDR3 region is CASSQEAAQFF. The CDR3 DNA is TGTGCCAGCAGCCAAGAGGCCGCTCAGTTCTTC. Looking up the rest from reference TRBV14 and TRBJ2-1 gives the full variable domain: EAGVTQFPSHSVIEKGQTVTLRCDPISGHDNLYWYRRVMGKEIKFLLHFVKESKQDESGMPNNRFLAERTGGTYSTLKVQPAELEDSGVYFCASSQEAAQFFGPGTRLTVL.

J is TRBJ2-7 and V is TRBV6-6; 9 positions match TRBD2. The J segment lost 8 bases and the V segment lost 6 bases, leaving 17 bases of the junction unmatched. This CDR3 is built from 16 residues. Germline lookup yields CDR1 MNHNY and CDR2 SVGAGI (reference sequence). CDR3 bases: TGTGCCAGCAGCCCCTATAGGCGGGAGGGCCGGGGAAAGCAGTACGTC. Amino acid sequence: CASSPYRREGRGKQYV.

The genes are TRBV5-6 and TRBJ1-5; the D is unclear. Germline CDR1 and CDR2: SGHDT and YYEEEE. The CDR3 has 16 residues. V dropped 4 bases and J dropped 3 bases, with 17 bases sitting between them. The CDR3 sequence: CASSPWRRGHNQPQHF. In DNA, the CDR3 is TGTGCCAGCAGCCCCTGGCGTCGGGGTCACAATCAGCCCCAGCATTTT.

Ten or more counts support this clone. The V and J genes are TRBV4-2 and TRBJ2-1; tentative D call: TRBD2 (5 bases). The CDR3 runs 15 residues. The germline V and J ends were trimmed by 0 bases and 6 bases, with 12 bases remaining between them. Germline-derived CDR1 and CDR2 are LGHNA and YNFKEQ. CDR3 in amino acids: CASSQDRGRINEQFF. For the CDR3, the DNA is TGTGCCAGCAGCCAAGACCGTGGGAGAATCAATGAGCAGTTCTTC.

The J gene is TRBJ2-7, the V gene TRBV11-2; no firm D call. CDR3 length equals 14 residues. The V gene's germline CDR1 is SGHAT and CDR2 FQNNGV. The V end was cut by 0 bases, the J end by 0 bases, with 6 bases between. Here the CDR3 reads CASSLDPVSYEQYV. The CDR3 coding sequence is TGTGCCAGCAGCTTAGACCCAGTCTCCTACGAGCAGTACGTC.

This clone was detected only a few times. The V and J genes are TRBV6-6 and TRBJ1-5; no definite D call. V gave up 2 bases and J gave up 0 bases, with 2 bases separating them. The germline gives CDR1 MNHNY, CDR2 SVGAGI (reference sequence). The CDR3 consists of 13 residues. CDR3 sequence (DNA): TGTGCCAGCAGTTACCTTAGCAATCAGCCCCAGCATTTT. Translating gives CASSYLSNQPQHF.

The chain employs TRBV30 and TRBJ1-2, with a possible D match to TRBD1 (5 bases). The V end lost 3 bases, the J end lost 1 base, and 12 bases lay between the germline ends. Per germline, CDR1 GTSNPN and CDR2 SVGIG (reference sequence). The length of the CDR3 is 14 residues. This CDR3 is CAWSRGRDNYGYTF. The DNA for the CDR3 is TGTGCCTGGAGCAGAGGCAGGGATAACTATGGCTACACCTTC.

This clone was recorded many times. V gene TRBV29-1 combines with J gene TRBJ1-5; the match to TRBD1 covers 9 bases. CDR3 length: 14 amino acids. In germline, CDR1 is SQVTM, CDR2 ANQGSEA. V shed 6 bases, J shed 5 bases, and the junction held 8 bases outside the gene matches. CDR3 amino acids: CSVGTGHSDQPQHF. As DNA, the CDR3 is TGCAGCGTCGGGACAGGGCACTCCGATCAGCCCCAGCATTTT. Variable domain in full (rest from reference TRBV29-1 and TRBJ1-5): SAVISQKPSRDICQRGTSLTIQCQVDSQVTMMFWYRQQPGQSLTLIATANQGSEATYESGFVIDKFPISRPNLTFSTLTVSNMSPEDSSIYLCSVGTGHSDQPQHFGDGTRLSIL.

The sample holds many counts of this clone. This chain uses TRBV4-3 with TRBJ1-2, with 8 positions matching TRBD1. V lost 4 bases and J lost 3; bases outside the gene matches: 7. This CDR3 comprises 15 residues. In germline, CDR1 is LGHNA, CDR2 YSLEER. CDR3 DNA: TGCGCCAGCAGCCGGGACAGGAATTCGGACTATGGCTACACCTTC. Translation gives CASSRDRNSDYGYTF.